This T cell receptor beta chain was documented in a study of blood T cells in healthy people across ages. The CDR3 loop spans 13 amino acids. Germline V gene data show CDR1 as MNHNY and CDR2 as SVGAGI (reference sequence). The V gene lost 6 bases and the J gene lost 1 base, with 8 bases spanning the gap. A sample-barcoded 5' primer and a J-beta primer mix were used in a second PCR of roughly 7 to 12 cycles. TCRdb reprocessed the 5' RACE reads via MiXCR and lists one record per CDR3 protein. The sample consists of roughly 930,000 distinct CDR3 sequences, 45% to 50% of them appearing once. This chain links TRBV6-6 with TRBJ2-3, with TRBD2 as a possible D gene (6 bases). The sequencing sample was made of blood. The receptor comes from a man aged 25-45 years in good health. The CDR3: CASRGLRTDTQYF. In DNA, the CDR3 is TGTGCCAGCAGGGGACTTCGCACAGATACGCAGTATTTT.